This T cell receptor beta chain appears in the sequencing data of a study of T-cell reconstitution after alpha-beta-depleted transplantation in children (dated by TCRdb to 2016 to 2017). The study in broad terms: Using TCR repertoire profiling, the study quantitatively followed how T-cell immune reconstitution unfolded in children after TCRalphabeta/CD19-depleted allogeneic hematopoietic cell transplantation. The full study reports these points: Apparently early alphabetaT-cell count recovery about two months after transplant reportedly relied on only several hundred rapidly expanded clones derived from non-depleted graft cells. In some patients, high TCRbeta diversity at day 60 was attributed to recipient T cells and intrathymic progenitors that had survived conditioning. Hyperexpanded clone frequencies declined over subsequent months; after one year, T-cell counts and TCRbeta diversity were mostly attributed to newly produced T cells.

The sample's treatment or condition, from its label and the paper: allogeneic hematopoietic cell transplantation with graft depleted of TCRalphabeta T cells and CD19 B cells. The transplant recipients were children given TCRalphabeta/CD19-depleted allogeneic hematopoietic cell grafts. Sequences SGHTA (CDR1) and FQGNSA (CDR2) are obtained from the germline V gene. The CDR3 goes from the cysteine to the phenylalanine over 14 residues. The entry retains the CDR3 DNA only, 42 bases that are in frame from base 1. Trimming takes 5 bases off V and 7 bases off J; junction bases not matched to a gene: 7. Preparation of the library involved PCR. Sequencing was performed on an Illumina HiSeq 2500. To normalize quantification of the TCRbeta repertoire, the TCR libraries were built with molecular barcoding that relied on unique molecular identifiers. The public reads were quality trimmed at Q25 with fastp and then assembled into clones with MiXCR by TCRdb, keeping productive beta chains. When rows share a CDR3 protein, they turn into one entry using the most common DNA and genes. The sample profile shows about a million distinct CDR3 sequences; about 29% of them were found once. The biggest ten clones account for about 28% of the sample.

Comments on this clonotype: The antigen this receptor binds is unknown. One base away there is no much larger clone; base qualities are not given.

The sequencing used PBMCs, mostly from graft donor cells, collected 360 days after TCRalphabeta/CD19-depleted stem cell transplant. In this chain, TRBV7-2 is recombined with TRBJ1-5; TRBD1 matches 8 bases in the middle. This receptor was identified in a boy younger than two who had a stem cell transplant for SCID, so the T cells may come from the graft donor. CDR3 loop: CASSTGGGGQPQHF. At the DNA level, the sequence is TGTGCCAGCAGCACAGGGGGTGGAGGACAGCCCCAGCATTTT.